The text below deals with one T cell receptor beta chain. Its specificity is unknown. RNA served as the template for amplifying TCR beta CDR3 regions. HTBI-primed RT-PCR formed the first round, and a multiplex PCR formed the second. Via MiXCR, TCRdb re-called the multiplex PCR reads, giving one row per CDR3 protein. The sample records about 1.1 million distinct CDR3 sequences, about 40% being singletons. V shed 5 bases, J shed 0 bases, and the junction held 7 bases outside the gene matches. CDR3 length: 18 residues. Germline lookup yields CDR1 PRHDT and CDR2 FYEKMQ (reference sequence). Certain patients, namely those with other autoimmune diseases, uncontrolled infections, pregnancy or lactation, were excluded. Clinicians diagnosed using symptoms, serum thyroxine, TRAb, thyroid ultrasound and orbital computed tomography. The data are from a study of Graves' ophthalmopathy and Graves' hyperthyroidism.

General observations from the study: Ophthalmopathy cases were distinguished from stable hyperthyroidism by a 13-signature model, reaching about 91% sensitivity and around 80% specificity. The model forecast ophthalmopathy progression, reaching 60% to 71% sensitivity and 72% to 80% specificity.

The receptor's source is an adult man with Graves' hyperthyroidism. Sequencing was done on a sample of peripheral blood or thyroid tissue (not recorded which). This chain joins TRBV13 and TRBJ2-6; 10 positions match TRBD1. This CDR3 is CASSEQTGGASGANVLTF. The CDR3 DNA sequence: TGTGCCAGCAGCGAGCAGACAGGGGGCGCCTCTGGGGCCAACGTCCTGACTTTC.